The subject of this entry is one T cell receptor (beta chain). Its antigen is as yet unknown. The record originates from a study of Ad26.COV2.S vaccination and SARS-CoV-2 variants. Trimming removed 1 base from V and 5 bases from J, with 11 bases in between. This CDR3 has 14 amino acids. In germline, CDR1 is MNHEY, CDR2 SMNVEV (reference sequence). General observations from the study: Whether participants received vaccine or placebo, their non-spike TCR breadth was similar.

Data came from immunoSEQ multiplex PCR; TCRdb stores just in-frame clones and leaves some out. The table has about 140,000 clones, roughly 88% seen once; the top ten hold 4% to 6%. The receptor was derived from a human donor who had recovered from COVID-19. V usage is TRBV27 and J usage is TRBJ1-1; D possibly corresponds to TRBD1 (5 bases). Source: peripheral blood, taken after recovery from COVID-19. The CDR3 here is CASSLLGVGTEAFF. The CDR3 DNA sequence: TGTGCCAGCAGTTTATTAGGGGTAGGGACTGAAGCTTTCTTT.